This T cell receptor beta chain emerged from a study of T cells after yellow fever vaccination. The CDR3 has 14 amino acids. The junction had 8 bases not matched to a gene; V was cut back by 6 bases and J by 3 bases. Germline V gene data show CDR1 as MNHEY and CDR2 as SVGEGT. TCRdb processed the 5' RACE reads anew with MiXCR; each CDR3 protein has one entry. This sample has hundreds of thousands of distinct CDR3 sequences, with 15% to 20% found just once. The sequences come from PBMCs, collected before the yellow fever booster vaccination. The source of this sequence is a man aged 18 to 35 who received the YFV17D yellow fever vaccine. V gene TRBV6-2 or TRBV6-3 combines with J gene TRBJ2-7; 7 bases line up with TRBD2. The DNA for the CDR3 is TGTGCCAGCAGGACTCCTGGCGGGGGCTACGAGCAGTACTTC. This sequence encodes CASRTPGGGYEQYF.